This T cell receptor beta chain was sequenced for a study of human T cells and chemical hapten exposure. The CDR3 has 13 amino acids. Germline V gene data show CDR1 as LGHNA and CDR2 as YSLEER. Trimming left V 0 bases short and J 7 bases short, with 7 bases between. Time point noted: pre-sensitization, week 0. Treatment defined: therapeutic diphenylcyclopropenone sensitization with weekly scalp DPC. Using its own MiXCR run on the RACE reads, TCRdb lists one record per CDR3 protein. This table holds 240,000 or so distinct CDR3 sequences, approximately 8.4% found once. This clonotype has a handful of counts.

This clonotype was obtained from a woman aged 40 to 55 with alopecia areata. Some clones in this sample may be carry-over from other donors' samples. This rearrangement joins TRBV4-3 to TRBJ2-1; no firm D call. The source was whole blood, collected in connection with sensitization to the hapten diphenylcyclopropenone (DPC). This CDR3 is CASSQELRNEQFF. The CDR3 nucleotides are TGCGCCAGCAGCCAAGAATTGCGGAATGAGCAGTTCTTC.